This is a list of T cell receptor beta chains from one sample in a study of T cells in Graves' hyperthyroidism and ophthalmopathy. TCRdb recomputed calls from the multiplex PCR reads with MiXCR, one row per CDR3 protein. Of 500,000 or so distinct CDR3 sequences listed, roughly 15% are singletons. Sequencing was carried out using blood. These receptors were collected from a woman aged 30 to 39 with Graves' ophthalmopathy. Each CDR3 is given with its conserved first and last residue. A D gene is named only where the DNA matches it firmly. Clone size is stated in some rows and not others, as once, few, many or a class when expanded.

TRBV20-1,many,-,TRBJ2-5,TGCAGTGCTAGGTGGGCCACTAGTGGGGAGACCCAGTACTTC,CSARWATSGETQYF
TRBV4-3,-,TRBD2,TRBJ2-1,TGCGCCAGCAGCCAAGACAGCGGGAAATTGGAGGAGCAGTTCTTC,CASSQDSGKLEEQFF
TRBV30,-,TRBD2,TRBJ2-1,TGTGCCTGGAGTGTACTAGCGGGAGGGTTCGGTGAGCAGCTCTTC,CAWSVLAGGFGEQLF
TRBV19,few,-,TRBJ2-2,TGTGCCAGTGGGACGGGCCCGAACACCGGGGAGCTGTTTTTT,CASGTGPNTGELFF
TRBV9,many,-,TRBJ2-5,TGTGCCAGCAGCGTAGGGGGACAAGAGACCCAGTACTTC,CASSVGGQETQYF
TRBV28,few,TRBD2,TRBJ2-1,TGTGCCGGACGAGGGCTAGCGGGAGTGCCCCACTACAATGAGCAGTTCTTC,CAGRGLAGVPHYNEQFF
TRBV3-1,many,-,TRBJ2-5,TGTGCCAGCAGCCAAAACTGGGGCCTAATAGAGACCCAGTACTTC,CASSQNWGLIETQYF
TRBV7-2,many,-,TRBJ2-7,TGTGCCAGCAGCTTGACTCACTCCTACGAGCAGTACTTC,CASSLTHSYEQYF
TRBV6-1,many,-,TRBJ2-5,TGTGCCAGCAGTAAGACTCCCGGGACACTCGGGTCGGAGACCCAGTACTTC,CASSKTPGTLGSETQYF
TRBV28,many,-,TRBJ1-2,TGTGCCAGCAGTGTCCCCCCAGGGGTCCCAGACGATGGCTACACCTTC,CASSVPPGVPDDGYTF
TRBV20-1,many,-,TRBJ1-1,TGCAGTGCTAGTGAGGGTGCGAACACTGAAGCTTTCTTT,CSASEGANTEAFF
TRBV3-1,few,-,TRBJ2-7,TGTGCCAGCAGGCCTACCGTTAGCACCCCGGGAGAGCAGTACTTC,CASRPTVSTPGEQYF
TRBV6-2/TRBV6-3,many,TRBD2,TRBJ2-1,TGTGCCAGCAGTTACGCAGGACTAGCGGGACAGTTCTTC,CASSYAGLAGQFF
TRBV6-2/TRBV6-3,-,TRBD2,TRBJ2-1,TGTGCCAGCAGTCCCCTTAACGGGAGGGGTGAGCAGTTCTTC,CASSPLNGRGEQFF
TRBV7-2,few,-,TRBJ2-2,TGTGCCAGCAGCCCAGGAGCGACCACCGGGGAGCTGTTTTTT,CASSPGATTGELFF
TRBV7-9,few,-,TRBJ2-7,TGTGCCAGCAGCTTCCTGGACGAGCAGCACTTC,CASSFLDEQHF
TRBV12-3/TRBV12-4,-,-,TRBJ2-7,TGTGCCAGCAGTCAACGTTCCAGGTATTCCGCCTACGAGCAGTACTTC,CASSQRSRYSAYEQYF
TRBV12-3/TRBV12-4,few,TRBD2,TRBJ2-7,TGTGCCAGCAGTTTAGTACTAGCGGGAGTTATGCGTGAGCAGTACTTC,CASSLVLAGVMREQYF
TRBV16,many,-,TRBJ1-2,TGTGCCAGCAGCCAATCCGGGGAGTACCACTATGGCTACACCTTC,CASSQSGEYHYGYTF
TRBV30,-,-,TRBJ2-6,TGTGCCGGAGGGGCTGGGGCCAACGTCCTGACTTTC,CAGGAGANVLTF
TRBV20-1,-,-,TRBJ1-5,TGCAGTGCCGATCAGGGATTGGGCAATCAGCCCCAGCATTTT,CSADQGLGNQPQHF
TRBV4-3,-,-,TRBJ2-2,TGCGCCAGCAGCCAAGATGCGGGAATCCACACCGGGGAGCTGTTTTTT,CASSQDAGIHTGELFF
TRBV6-1,-,-,TRBJ2-3,TGTGCCAGCAGCCAGGGGGGGGCGTCTAGCACAGATACGCAGTATTTT,CASSQGGASSTDTQYF
TRBV18,-,-,TRBJ2-5,TGTGCCAGCTCACCTCGAGCGGCCGAGACCCAGTACTTC,CASSPRAAETQYF
TRBV3-1,many,TRBD2,TRBJ2-4,TGTGCCAGCAGCCAGGCCGGGACTAGCCGGGAAAACATTCAGTACTTC,CASSQAGTSRENIQYF
TRBV6-1,many,-,TRBJ2-7,TGTGCCAGCAGTACCCACGGGGACTCCTACGAGCAGTACTTC,CASSTHGDSYEQYF
TRBV12-3/TRBV12-4,-,-,TRBJ2-1,TGTGCCAGCAGTTTAACAGGAAGATTCTACAATGAGCAGTTCTTC,CASSLTGRFYNEQFF
TRBV11-3,-,-,TRBJ1-5,TGTGCCAGCAGCTTTCGACGGAAACCCCTAGTTTGCAATCAGCCCCAGCATTTT,CASSFRRKPLVCNQPQHF
TRBV6-9,-,TRBD1,TRBJ1-4,TGTGCCAGCAGTTTAACCGGGACAGGGAACCCCAAGGAACTGTTTTTT,CASSLTGTGNPKELFF
TRBV10-1,-,-,TRBJ2-1,TGCGCCAGCAGTGAGGGCGGGTGGACCTACAATGAGCAGTTCTTC,CASSEGGWTYNEQFF
TRBV7-3,many,-,TRBJ2-7,TGTGCCAGCAGCTTAATGGTCAGGGACGAGCAGTACTTC,CASSLMVRDEQYF
TRBV24-1,few,TRBD1,TRBJ2-3,TGTGCCACCAGTGACCGAGTAGGGACAGGGGCCCCAGATACGCAGTATTTT,CATSDRVGTGAPDTQYF
TRBV2,many,-,TRBJ2-1,TGTGCCAGCAGTCACCCCAGCTACAATGAGCAGTTCTTC,CASSHPSYNEQFF
TRBV7-2,many,-,TRBJ1-5,TGTGCCAGCAGTCCGCCTTTGGACGGGAGCAATCAGCCCCAGCATTTT,CASSPPLDGSNQPQHF